This TCR beta chain was sequenced during a study of shared clonotypes between healthy human individuals. The study, taken as a whole, reports: Investigators collected only blood, and repertoires in tissues likely differ.

This clone was counted only a few times. What it recognizes is unknown. Other nucleotide sequences in the sample specify the same CDR3. The CDR3 sequence is 16 residues long. Trimming removed 4 bases from V and 0 bases from J; junction bases left unmatched: 7. Germline V gives CDR1 SGHVS, CDR2 FNYEAQ. Each unsorted PBMC replicate got 300 ng genomic DNA, some 30,000 genomes. Under the authors' procedure: ImmunoSEQ junction-only sequences lacked quality scores, so their filtering differed. The data were produced by immunoSEQ multiplex PCR, yet TCRdb's version contains in-frame clones alone and is incomplete. D and trimming were read from the DNA, whereas the V and J calls and clone size are those reported in that table. Of fewer than 650,000 clones in the sample, 76% were seen once. Participating donors were healthy, HIV-negative adults free of recent acute infections or vaccinations.

The sample consisted of PBMCs. This chain uses TRBV7-6 with TRBJ2-7; 9 nucleotides line up with TRBD2. This clonotype was sampled from a woman aged 40 to 50 in good health. Some clones in this sample may be carry-over from other donors' samples. The DNA for the CDR3 is TGTGCCAGCAGCTCGTGGACTAGCGTAAGCTCCTACGAGCAGTACTTC. This codes for CASSSWTSVSSYEQYF.